This record covers a single T cell receptor (beta chain). Its matching antigen is unknown. These data originate in a study of blood T cells in healthy people across ages. A J-beta primer mix and a sample-barcoded 5' primer were used in a second PCR of roughly 7 to 12 cycles. Each sample provided no less than 3 million CDR3-containing paired-end reads. One entry per CDR3 protein, called by TCRdb with MiXCR from the 5' RACE reads. Of fewer than 950,000 distinct CDR3 sequences in the sample, approximately 35% are singletons; the top ten hold 10% to 15%. This CDR3 comprises 17 residues. Germline V CDR1 and CDR2: SGHTA, FQGNSA. J was trimmed by 1 base and V by 1 base; bases with no gene match: 6. Donors gave 8.5 to 10 milliliters of peripheral blood apiece. Study-wide results and caveats: Samples with more naive T cells showed higher observed beta diversity. PBMCs left unsorted prevented a conclusive naive versus antigen-experienced comparison.

The chain recombines TRBV7-2 with TRBJ2-2; 7 nucleotides agree with TRBD1. The sample consisted of blood. This TCR was recovered from a man between 18 and 35 years old in good health. This CDR3 reads CASSLDADRMNTGELFF. The CDR3 DNA is TGTGCCAGCAGCTTAGACGCGGACAGGATGAACACCGGGGAGCTGTTTTTT.